The 15 T cell receptor beta chains reported below all come from one sample, sequenced in a study of Ad26.COV2.S vaccination and SARS-CoV-2 variants. Profiling relied on immunoSEQ multiplex PCR, and the TCRdb table lists in-frame clones only, not all of them. The repertoire holds roughly 350,000 clones, around 90% seen once, with about 6.4% in the top ten. Treatment specified: 15 to 20 received Ad26.COV2.S at low or high dose, single or two shots; about five received placebo; per-sample allocation not given. Sampling was performed 63 days after the first vaccine or placebo injection. The sample was peripheral blood, taken in a trial of Ad26.COV2.S vaccine versus placebo. The receptor set was obtained from a person aged 18-65 years who received the Ad26.COV2.S COVID-19 vaccine or a placebo.

This clone turned up a few times. The V gene is TRBV5-1, the J gene TRBJ2-7; D is perhaps TRBD1 (5 bases). The CDR3 has 13 amino acids. With 0 bases removed from V and 4 bases from J, the gap between germline ends came to 8 bases. CDR1 is SGHRS and CDR2 is YFSETQ in the germline V gene. The CDR3 nucleotides are TGCGCCAGCAGCTTGGTGTCAGGGTACGAGCAGTACTTC. Protein product: CASSLVSGYEQYF. Drawing the rest from reference TRBV5-1 and TRBJ2-7, the complete variable domain is KAGVTQTPRYLIKTRGQQVTLSCSPISGHRSVSWYQQTPGQGLQFLFEYFSETQRNKGNFPGRFSGRQFSNSRSEMNVSTLELGDSALYLCASSLVSGYEQYFGPGTRLTVT.

This chain links TRBV29-1 with TRBJ1-1; D is undetermined. The CDR3 covers 13 residues. Trimming pared 7 bases from V and 3 bases from J, leaving 15 bases between. Germline CDR1 reads SQVTM; CDR2 reads ANQGSEA. The CDR3 nucleotides read TGCAGCGCTGCCAACACCCGTGACACTGAAGCTTTCTTT. Translated: CSAANTRDTEAFF.

This sequence joins TRBV5-4 and TRBJ1-2; 9 bases match TRBD1. The CDR3 spans 15 residues. In germline, CDR1 is SGHNT, CDR2 YYREEE (reference sequence). V lost 4 bases, J lost 8 bases, and 12 bases stayed unmatched. DNA of the CDR3: TGTGCCAGCAGCCGTCACGATGACAGGGGGGACGGCTACACCTTC. Residues: CASSRHDDRGDGYTF.

This clone was detected only once. The chain joins TRBV7-9 to TRBJ2-2; D gene unclear. The CDR3 runs to 12 residues. Per the germline V gene, CDR1 is SEHNR and CDR2 is FQNEAQ (reference sequence). Trimming pared 1 base from V and 10 bases from J, leaving 7 bases between. The CDR3 spells CASSLGRQELFF. The CDR3 DNA reads TGTGCCAGCAGCTTAGGGCGACAGGAGCTGTTTTTT.

The chain links TRBV5-1 to TRBJ2-5, with 8 bases matching TRBD2. Trimming cost V 3 bases and J 5 bases; bases outside gene matches: 18. This CDR3 region has 18 residues. Germline V lookup: CDR1 SGHRS, CDR2 YFSETQ. CDR3 nucleotides: TGCGCCAGCAGCTCTACCGGCGGTGGGACTAGGTCGCGTGAGACCCAGTACTTC. It translates to CASSSTGGGTRSRETQYF.

In its sample, this clone was seen once. V and J are TRBV5-1 and TRBJ1-1; D is perhaps TRBD1 (6 bases). Trimming took 7 bases from V and 0 from J, leaving 16 bases between them. From germline, CDR1 is SGHRS and CDR2 YFSETQ. The CDR3 is 15 amino acids. DNA of the CDR3: TGCGCCAGCCTAAAGGGGGACCGCATGAACACTGAAGCTTTCTTT. It specifies CASLKGDRMNTEAFF.

This CDR3 is CASSLIGGINYGYTF. CDR3 bases: TGTGCCAGCAGCCTGATAGGAGGGATCAACTATGGCTACACCTTC. This sequence joins TRBV5-5 and TRBJ1-2; D gene uncertain. Germline CDR1 SGHKS, CDR2 YYEKEE (reference sequence). V was cut by 4 bases and J by 2 bases, with 15 bases left in between. The CDR3 runs 15 residues.

This clone has just one count. The genes are TRBV9 and TRBJ2-1, with D possibly being TRBD1 (5 bases). CDR3 length equals 15 residues. Germline V gene lookup returns CDR1 SGDLS and CDR2 YYNGEE. Trimming stripped 0 bases from V and 8 bases from J, with 15 bases between. This CDR3 is CASSVEAKGADEQFF. In DNA form, the CDR3 reads TGTGCCAGCAGCGTAGAGGCCAAAGGGGCCGATGAGCAGTTCTTC.

The chain carries TRBV5-4 and TRBJ1-4; D possibly corresponds to TRBD1 (6 bases). Trimming took 4 bases from V and 7 from J, leaving 14 bases between them. CDR1 and CDR2 from the germline V gene are SGHNT and YYREEE (reference sequence). The CDR3 loop spans 14 amino acids. The CDR3 DNA follows: TGTGCCAGCAGCCAACAGGGTATTGCTGAAAAACTGTTTTTT. Encoded protein: CASSQQGIAEKLFF. The full variable domain, its missing parts supplied by reference TRBV5-4 and TRBJ1-4, is ETGVTQSPTHLIKTRGQQVTLRCSSQSGHNTVSWYQQALGQGPQFIFQYYREEENGRGNFPPRFSGLQFPNYSSELNVNALELDDSALYLCASSQQGIAEKLFFGSGTQLSVL.

The chain combines TRBV5-1 with TRBJ1-2, with D hard to call. The germline V gene encodes CDR1 SGHRS and CDR2 YFSETQ. The V and J ends lost 0 bases and 9 bases respectively, with 6 bases between them. The CDR3 runs to 11 residues. Written as DNA, the CDR3 is TGCGCCAGCAGCTTGGAGGGTAGCTACACCTTC. The encoded protein is CASSLEGSYTF.

The V call is TRBV6-2 or TRBV6-3, the J call TRBJ2-2; D gene ambiguous. This CDR3 has 12 amino acids. In germline, CDR1 is MNHEY, CDR2 SVGEGT. The germline V and J ends were trimmed by 5 bases and 3 bases, with 4 bases remaining between them. The CDR3, as DNA: TGTGCCAGCAGTATTTACACCGGGGAGCTGTTTTTT. It translates to CASSIYTGELFF.

A few counts support this clone. The chain couples TRBV7-9 to TRBJ2-7, with D perhaps TRBD1 or TRBD2 (5 bases each). This CDR3 contains 16 residues. Germline CDR1 and CDR2: SEHNR and FQNEAQ (reference sequence). V lost 1 base to trimming and J lost 2 bases, with 15 bases between them. This chain's CDR3 is CASSLVTGTGPYEQYF. CDR3 DNA: TGTGCCAGCAGCTTAGTGACGGGGACGGGTCCCTACGAGCAGTACTTC. The whole variable domain, filled in from reference TRBV7-9 and TRBJ2-7, reads DTGVSQNPRHKITKRGQNVTFRCDPISEHNRLYWYRQTLGQGPEFLTYFQNEAQLEKSRLLSDRFSAERPKGSFSTLEIQRTEQGDSAMYLCASSLVTGTGPYEQYFGPGTRLTVT.

The chain combines TRBV27 with TRBJ2-3; TRBD1 aligns across 8 bases. J gave up 7 bases and V 8 bases, and 14 bases lay outside the gene matches. The length of the CDR3 is 15 residues. Germline CDR1 reads MNHEY; CDR2 reads SMNVEV (reference sequence). CDR3 residues: CASGRTGSRKYTQYF. The CDR3 nucleotides read TGTGCCAGCGGGAGGACAGGGTCACGGAAATATACGCAGTATTTT.

This chain connects TRBV6-2 or TRBV6-3 to TRBJ2-7; D might be TRBD2 (6 bases). The V gene lost 6 bases and the J gene lost 2 bases, with 14 bases spanning the gap. This CDR3 has 14 amino acids. In germline, CDR1 is MNHEY, CDR2 SVGEGT. CDR3 DNA sequence: TGTGCCAGCAGCTCTGGTCTAGCGCCCTACGAGCAGTACTTC. This encodes CASSSGLAPYEQYF.

This chain links TRBV4-2 with TRBJ2-3, with 11 bases that match TRBD2. After removal of 1 base from V and 2 bases from J, the junction contained 5 bases not matched to a gene. The CDR3 loop spans 17 amino acids. Germline assignment: CDR1 LGHNA and CDR2 YNFKEQ. In DNA, the CDR3 is TGTGCCAGCAGCCAAGCTCCGGGACTAGCGGTCACAGATACGCAGTATTTT. It translates to CASSQAPGLAVTDTQYF.